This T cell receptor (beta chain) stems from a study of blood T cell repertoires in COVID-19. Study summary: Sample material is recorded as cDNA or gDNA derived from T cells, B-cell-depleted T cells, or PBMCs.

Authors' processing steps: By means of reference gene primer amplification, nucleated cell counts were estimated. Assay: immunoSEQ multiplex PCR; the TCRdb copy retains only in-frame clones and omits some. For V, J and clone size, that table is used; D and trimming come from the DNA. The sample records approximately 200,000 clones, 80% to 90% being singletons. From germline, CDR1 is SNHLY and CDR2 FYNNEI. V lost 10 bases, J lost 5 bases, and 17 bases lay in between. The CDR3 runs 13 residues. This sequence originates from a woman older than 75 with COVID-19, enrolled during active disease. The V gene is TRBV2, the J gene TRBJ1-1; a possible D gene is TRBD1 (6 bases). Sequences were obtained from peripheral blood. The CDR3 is CATTGEGGTEAFF. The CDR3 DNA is TGTGCCACCACAGGCGAAGGGGGAACTGAAGCTTTCTTT.